The 27 T cell receptor beta chains presented below share a single source sample, sequenced in a study of blood T cells in healthy people across ages. Through a sample-barcoded 5' primer and a J-beta primer mix, a second PCR was run for roughly 7 to 11 cycles. TCRdb recomputed calls from the 5' RACE reads with MiXCR, one row per CDR3 protein. Of roughly 680,000 distinct CDR3 sequences in the sample, 45% to 50% were seen once. Sequencing was carried out using blood. The receptors were sampled from a woman aged 55-70 years in good health.

This chain joins TRBV5-1 and TRBJ1-1; possible D gene TRBD1, 5 bases. The V end lost 4 bases, the J end lost 5 bases, and 18 bases lay between the germline ends. Germline CDR1 SGHRS, CDR2 YFSETQ. This CDR3 comprises 15 residues. In DNA form, the CDR3 reads TGCGCCAGCAGCGACGGCCGCGGGGGAGGGACTGAAGCTTTCTTT. This encodes CASSDGRGGGTEAFF. The whole variable domain, filled in from reference TRBV5-1 and TRBJ1-1, reads KAGVTQTPRYLIKTRGQQVTLSCSPISGHRSVSWYQQTPGQGLQFLFEYFSETQRNKGNFPGRFSGRQFSNSRSEMNVSTLELGDSALYLCASSDGRGGGTEAFFGQGTRLTVV.

Only a few counts were recorded for this clonotype. The chain uses TRBV7-9 and TRBJ2-3, with 7 nucleotides matching TRBD2. The V segment lost 5 bases and the J segment 8 bases; nucleotides outside the gene matches: 13. The CDR3 length is 15 residues. The germline gives CDR1 SEHNR, CDR2 FQNEAQ (reference sequence). The CDR3: CASSPPNGRAFTQYF. CDR3 nucleotides: TGTGCCAGCAGCCCCCCCAATGGGAGGGCGTTTACGCAGTATTTT.

The chain carries TRBV5-1 and TRBJ2-1, with 8 positions matching TRBD2. CDR3 length: 16 residues. Per germline, CDR1 SGHRS and CDR2 YFSETQ. Trimming removed 0 bases from V and 3 bases from J; junction bases left unmatched: 5. CDR3 in DNA: TGCGCCAGCAGCTTGGGTACCCTAGCGGGCTACAATGAGCAGTTCTTC. Translation: CASSLGTLAGYNEQFF.

The sample holds a few counts of this clonotype. V usage is TRBV7-8 and J usage is TRBJ2-3, with 7 bases identical to TRBD1. CDR1 and CDR2 from the germline V gene are SGHVS and FQNEAQ. This CDR3 region has 17 residues. V shed 1 base and J 2 bases; nucleotides not matched to a gene: 9. CDR3 DNA: TGTGCCAGCAGCTTAGGTGCCGGGACAGTTATCACAGATACGCAGTATTTT. Translating it yields CASSLGAGTVITDTQYF.

V and J are TRBV5-1 and TRBJ2-5; D possibly uses TRBD1 or TRBD2 (5 bases each). The germline CDR1 and CDR2 sequences are SGHRS and YFSETQ. The CDR3 is made up of 13 amino acids. Trimming cost V 4 bases and J 4 bases, with 11 bases left between them. CDR3 nucleotides: TGCGCCAGCAGCCCGGGGCCTTCAGAGACCCAGTACTTC. Translating it yields CASSPGPSETQYF.

Only a few counts were recorded for this clonotype. The chain combines TRBV7-9 with TRBJ1-2; a possible D gene is TRBD1 (5 bases). Trimming removed 0 bases from V and 2 bases from J, with 10 bases in between. Germline CDR1 reads SEHNR; CDR2 reads FQNEAQ (reference sequence). The CDR3 loop spans 15 amino acids. The CDR3: CASSLAGEKNYGYTF. In nucleotides, the CDR3 is TGTGCCAGCAGCTTAGCAGGGGAAAAAAACTATGGCTACACCTTC.

This clonotype has a single count. The chain is built from TRBV6-2 or TRBV6-3 and TRBJ2-5; D remains unclear. The length of the CDR3 is 14 residues. Germline V lookup: CDR1 MNHEY, CDR2 SVGEGT. Trimming removed 0 bases from V and 11 bases from J, with 16 bases in between. CDR3 nucleotide sequence: TGTGCCAGCAGTTACTCAAGCCCCCGCAATGAGCAGTACTTC. Translating it yields CASSYSSPRNEQYF.

The V and J genes are TRBV20-1 and TRBJ1-1; possibly TRBD1 for D (6 bases). The germline V and J ends were trimmed by 6 bases and 1 base, with 12 bases remaining between them. Per germline, CDR1 DFQATT and CDR2 SNEGSKA (reference sequence). The CDR3 sequence is 13 residues long. The chain's CDR3 is CSAVGQPNTEAFF. As DNA, the CDR3 is TGCAGTGCCGTTGGACAGCCGAACACTGAAGCTTTCTTT.

Concerning this clonotype itself: A read error may account for a junction end that differs from germline. The chain carries TRBV6-2 or TRBV6-3 and TRBJ2-7; D is ambiguous. Germline V gene sequence: CDR1 MNHEY, CDR2 SVGEGT. The CDR3 spans 13 residues. For the CDR3, the DNA is TGTGTCAGCAGCGTGAACATCCTCTACGAGCAGTACTTC. Residues: CVSSVNILYEQYF.

This clonotype occurred once. J is TRBJ1-1 and V is TRBV15; possibly TRBD1 for D (5 bases). The V end lost 4 bases, the J end lost 1 base, and 10 bases lay between the germline ends. The CDR3 has 14 residues. CDR1 is LNHNV, CDR2 YYDKDF, per germline (reference sequence). The CDR3, as DNA: TGTGCCACCAGCATTCAAAGGGGGAACACTGAAGCTTTCTTT. Protein product: CATSIQRGNTEAFF.

This clonotype was recorded a few times. The CDR3 DNA is TGCAGCGTTGGGGGGGAGACAGGGGGGACAGATACGCAGTATTTT. This sequence encodes CSVGGETGGTDTQYF. The chain carries TRBV29-1 and TRBJ2-3; 9 nucleotides match TRBD1. The CDR3 has 15 residues. The V segment lost 4 bases and the J segment 3 bases; nucleotides outside the gene matches: 8. Per germline, CDR1 SQVTM and CDR2 ANQGSEA.

The chain combines TRBV7-9 with TRBJ2-7, with a tentative D call TRBD1 (5 bases). CDR3 length: 13 amino acids. Per the germline V gene, CDR1 is SEHNR and CDR2 is FQNEAQ (reference sequence). The ends were cut back, 5 bases at V and 2 bases at J, with 10 bases in the middle. The chain's CDR3 is CASSAGFPYEQYF. The CDR3, as DNA: TGTGCCAGCAGCGCAGGGTTCCCCTACGAGCAGTACTTC. The whole variable domain, filled in from reference TRBV7-9 and TRBJ2-7, reads DTGVSQNPRHKITKRGQNVTFRCDPISEHNRLYWYRQTLGQGPEFLTYFQNEAQLEKSRLLSDRFSAERPKGSFSTLEIQRTEQGDSAMYLCASSAGFPYEQYFGPGTRLTVT.

The chain is built from TRBV7-8 and TRBJ1-2; D not resolved. V lost 4 bases and J 6 bases, leaving 24 bases between the germline ends. The CDR3 consists of 17 residues. Germline lookup yields CDR1 SGHVS and CDR2 FQNEAQ. CDR3 sequence: CASSSSGGSFRRDGYTF. CDR3 DNA: TGTGCCAGCAGCTCTTCGGGAGGGAGCTTCCGGCGAGATGGCTACACCTTC. Complete variable domain (other parts from reference TRBV7-8 and TRBJ1-2): GAGVSQSPRYKVAKRGQDVALRCDPISGHVSLFWYQQALGQGPEFLTYFQNEAQLDKSGLPSDRFFAERPEGSVSTLKIQRTQQEDSAVYLCASSSSGGSFRRDGYTFGSGTRLTVV.

This clonotype was detected only a few times. The chain is built from TRBV18 and TRBJ1-1; TRBD1 matches at 7 bases. Germline-derived CDR1 and CDR2 are KGHSH and LQKENI. V was clipped by 4 bases and J by 7 bases; unmatched bases: 9. The CDR3 spans 14 residues. CDR3 DNA: TGTGCCAGCTCACAACAGGGGTTGCGTGGTGAAGCTTTCTTT. This translates into CASSQQGLRGEAFF. Full variable domain (rest looked up from reference TRBV18 and TRBJ1-1): NAGVMQNPRHLVRRRGQEARLRCSPMKGHSHVYWYRQLPEEGLKFMVYLQKENIIDESGMPKERFSAEFPKEGPSILRIQQVVRGDSAAYFCASSQQGLRGEAFFGQGTRLTVV.

CDR3 coding DNA: TGTGCCAGCAGAGAATCCACGGGATTTAGTGAAGCTTTCTTT. It codes for CASRESTGFSEAFF. The chain has TRBV27 and TRBJ1-1; D is ambiguous. Germline CDR1 reads MNHEY; CDR2 reads SMNVEV (reference sequence). Trimming shortened V by 6 bases and J by 7 bases, and 18 bases separated the two germline ends. The CDR3 loop spans 14 amino acids.

The rearrangement uses TRBV14 and TRBJ2-7, with 7 bases aligning to TRBD1. This CDR3 spans 14 amino acids. J lost 0 bases, V lost 4 bases, and 3 bases had no gene match. Per the germline V gene, CDR1 is SGHDN and CDR2 is FVKESK. As DNA, the CDR3 is TGTGCCAGCAGCCCACAGGGGCCCTCCTACGAGCAGTACTTC. Its translation is CASSPQGPSYEQYF.

The CDR3 DNA is TGTGCCAGCAAAGAAGGGGGATTAGCGTCCCAAGAGACCCAGTACTTC. Amino acids: CASKEGGLASQETQYF. The rearrangement uses TRBV28 and TRBJ2-5; maybe TRBD1 (6 bases). The V gene lost 7 bases and the J gene lost 1 base, with 19 bases spanning the gap. In germline, CDR1 is MDHEN, CDR2 SYDVKM. The CDR3 covers 16 residues.

This chain connects TRBV20-1 to TRBJ2-7; D unclear. Deletions cut 6 bases from V and 6 bases from J, with 18 bases between. This CDR3 has 13 residues. The germline V gene encodes CDR1 DFQATT and CDR2 SNEGSKA (reference sequence). The CDR3 coding sequence is TGCAGTGCCCCAAACCCTACTGCTGCCGAGCAGTACTTC. The encoded protein is CSAPNPTAAEQYF.

This chain links TRBV29-1 with TRBJ1-1; tentative D call: TRBD1 (5 bases). The germline V gene has CDR1 SQVTM and CDR2 ANQGSEA. The CDR3 is 11 residues long. V lost 7 bases and J lost 7, with 13 bases in between. CDR3 coding DNA: TGCAGCGCCCGGGACCCCCGTGAAGCTTTCTTT. Amino acid sequence: CSARDPREAFF.

This rearrangement joins TRBV9 to TRBJ2-3; D is unclear. The germline V gene encodes CDR1 SGDLS and CDR2 YYNGEE. The ends were cut back, 0 bases at V and 0 bases at J, with 5 bases in the middle. The CDR3 has 14 residues. The CDR3 spells CASSVGSSTDTQYF. The CDR3, as DNA: TGTGCCAGCAGCGTAGGGTCAAGCACAGATACGCAGTATTTT.

This clonotype showed up just a few times. The CDR3 nucleotides read TGTGCCATCAGTGACACTACCTACAATGAGCAGTTCTTC. This sequence encodes CAISDTTYNEQFF. The chain joins TRBV10-3 to TRBJ2-1; D ambiguous. The CDR3 is made up of 13 amino acids. The V gene's germline CDR1 is ENHRY and CDR2 SYGVKD. Trimming took 3 bases from V and 2 from J, leaving 5 bases between them.

CDR3 in amino acids: CASSFPLAENYGYTF. CDR3 bases: TGTGCCAGCAGTTTTCCCTTGGCAGAAAACTATGGCTACACCTTC. This chain connects TRBV28 to TRBJ1-2, with unresolved D. V was clipped by 3 bases and J by 2 bases, with 13 bases between them. This CDR3 contains 15 residues. In germline, CDR1 is MDHEN, CDR2 SYDVKM.

The chain joins TRBV28 to TRBJ1-5; D not resolved. Germline V gene lookup returns CDR1 MDHEN and CDR2 SYDVKM. The CDR3 is 12 residues long. V lost 4 bases, J lost 13 bases, and 14 bases lay in between. The CDR3 is CASSCGDRTQHF. The CDR3 DNA is TGTGCCAGCAGTTGTGGGGATAGGACTCAGCATTTT. The full variable domain, completed using reference TRBV28 and TRBJ1-5, is DVKVTQSSRYLVKRTGEKVFLECVQDMDHENMFWYRQDPGLGLRLIYFSYDVKMKEKGDIPEGYSVSREKKERFSLILESASTNQTSMYLCASSCGDRTQHFGDGTRLSIL.

The table lists this clonotype with a few counts. The chain carries TRBV20-1 and TRBJ1-2, with D possibly matching TRBD1 (5 bases). This CDR3 contains 13 residues. V was shortened by 3 bases and J by 6 bases, with 14 bases between the two germline ends. Per the germline V gene, CDR1 is DFQATT and CDR2 is SNEGSKA (reference sequence). CDR3 sequence (DNA): TGCAGTGCTAGTAGGGAGGGGTGGCATGGCTACACCTTC. It encodes CSASREGWHGYTF.

This clonotype was counted only a few times. The chain is built from TRBV9 and TRBJ2-3, with D perhaps TRBD2 (6 bases). Trimming took off 0 bases at V and 1 base at J, with 15 bases between the two ends. The CDR3 sequence is 17 residues long. From germline, CDR1 is SGDLS and CDR2 YYNGEE. CDR3 region: CASSVGGSGGGTDTQYF. In DNA, the CDR3 is TGTGCCAGCAGCGTAGGTGGTAGCGGAGGCGGCACAGATACGCAGTATTTT.

The chain combines TRBV4-2 with TRBJ2-7; the D call may be TRBD1 or TRBD2 (5 bases each). Per germline, CDR1 LGHNA and CDR2 YNFKEQ. The CDR3 extends over 13 amino acids. Trimming cost V 4 bases and J 1 base, with 8 bases left between them. DNA of the CDR3: TGTGCCAGCAGCCGGGGACGTTCCTACGAGCAGTACTTC. It specifies CASSRGRSYEQYF.

V is TRBV27 and J is TRBJ2-1; 9 nucleotides match TRBD2. J gave up 7 bases and V 5 bases, and 3 bases lay outside the gene matches. Germline values: CDR1 MNHEY, CDR2 SMNVEV (reference sequence). This CDR3 region has 13 residues. CDR3 DNA: TGTGCCAGCAGTATAGCGGGAGCGAATGAGCAGTTCTTC. This encodes CASSIAGANEQFF.